The 28 T cell receptor beta chains below were found in one sample sequenced in a study of blood T cell repertoires in COVID-19. Profiled with immunoSEQ multiplex PCR; TCRdb holds only in-frame clones, not every one. The table lists about 300,000 clones, about 85% of them singletons. The specimen was PBMCs or T cells enriched from blood (not recorded which). These receptors all come from a woman between 25 and 40 years old who had recovered from COVID-19.

This CDR3 is CASSQDHRPSGGAKADTQYF. CDR3 DNA sequence: TGTGCCAGCAGCCAAGATCATAGGCCTAGCGGGGGGGCCAAGGCAGATACGCAGTATTTT. The chain couples TRBV4-2 to TRBJ2-3; 12 bases align to TRBD2. V lost 0 bases and J lost 4; bases outside the gene matches: 14. The germline V gene encodes CDR1 LGHNA and CDR2 YNFKEQ. CDR3 length: 20 residues.

This chain connects TRBV12-3 or TRBV12-4 to TRBJ2-1, with D possibly TRBD1 on 6 matching bases. CDR3 length: 13 amino acids. V was pared by 5 bases and J by 7 bases, with 12 bases between. Written as DNA, the CDR3 is TGTGCCAGCAGTCGGGACACAGATAATGAGCAGTTCTTC. Protein: CASSRDTDNEQFF.

On this clone itself: This same CDR3 is encoded by further DNA sequences in the sample. V usage is TRBV7-8 and J usage is TRBJ2-7; D is unresolved. The CDR3 runs 11 residues. V dropped 5 bases and J dropped 2 bases, with 4 bases sitting between them. CDR1 SGHVS and CDR2 FQNEAQ come from the germline V gene. CDR3 region: CASSPAYEQYF. In nucleotides, the CDR3 is TGTGCCAGCAGCCCCGCCTACGAGCAGTACTTC.

This chain uses TRBV4-2 with TRBJ2-5, with 10 bases identical to TRBD2. The V segment lost 4 bases and the J segment 5 bases; nucleotides outside the gene matches: 7. Germline CDR1 reads LGHNA; CDR2 reads YNFKEQ. The CDR3 runs 15 residues. The CDR3 here is CASSPERGGHETQYF. The CDR3 region has the DNA TGTGCCAGCAGCCCCGAGCGGGGGGGCCACGAGACCCAGTACTTC.

Note on this clone: Other DNA sequences from this sample encode an identical CDR3 as well. This chain links TRBV5-1 with TRBJ2-5; perhaps TRBD2 as D (6 bases). This CDR3 has 13 residues. Germline V gene lookup returns CDR1 SGHRS and CDR2 YFSETQ. V was pared by 1 base and J by 3 bases, with 7 bases between. Here the CDR3 reads CASSLTGEETQYF. CDR3 DNA sequence: TGCGCCAGCAGCTTGACGGGAGAAGAGACCCAGTACTTC.

With respect to this clone: The junction departs from germline at one end; a sequencing error may be responsible. The chain is built from TRBV7-9 and TRBJ2-1; TRBD2 matches 12 bases. Germline CDR1 SEHNR, CDR2 FQNEAQ (reference sequence). The CDR3 length is 15 residues. The CDR3 nucleotides are TGTGCCAACAGCCGACCTAGCGGGGGGGCCGATGAGCAGTTCTTC. As protein: CANSRPSGGADEQFF.

The V call is TRBV4-2, the J call TRBJ2-7, with D possibly being TRBD2 (6 bases). The ends were cut back, 1 base at V and 3 bases at J, with 13 bases in the middle. This CDR3 region has 15 residues. Germline V CDR1 and CDR2: LGHNA, YNFKEQ. The CDR3 DNA reads as TGTGCCAGCAGCCAAGCCACGGGGGACGTCTACGAGCAGTACTTC. This gives the protein CASSQATGDVYEQYF.

The V and J genes are TRBV30 and TRBJ1-1, with D hard to call. Germline CDR1 reads GTSNPN; CDR2 reads SVGIG (reference sequence). Trimming took 3 bases from V and 0 from J, leaving 8 bases between them. There are 13 residues in the CDR3. CDR3: CAWSPGLNTEAFF. CDR3 in DNA: TGTGCCTGGAGCCCTGGCCTGAACACTGAAGCTTTCTTT.

The V and J genes are TRBV27 and TRBJ2-7; D is possibly TRBD2 (6 bases). CDR1 MNHEY and CDR2 SMNVEV come from the germline V gene (reference sequence). CDR3 length equals 14 residues. V shed 3 bases and J shed 4 bases, with 13 bases lying between them. CDR3 in DNA: TGTGCCAGCAGTTTTGGTCGGGAGCCATACGAGCAGTACTTC. Translating gives CASSFGREPYEQYF.

DNA for the CDR3: TGCAGCGCCGCCCAGGGGGTGGAGACCCAGTACTTC. The encoded protein is CSAAQGVETQYF. This chain links TRBV29-1 with TRBJ2-5, with 7 positions matching TRBD1. V was clipped by 7 bases and J by 5 bases; unmatched bases: 7. CDR1 is SQVTM and CDR2 is ANQGSEA in the germline V gene. This CDR3 has 12 amino acids.

The J gene is TRBJ1-1, the V gene TRBV18; 8 bases map to TRBD1. The CDR3 consists of 12 residues. The junction had 0 bases not matched to a gene; V was cut back by 8 bases and J by 1 base. Looked up from germline, CDR1 is KGHSH and CDR2 is LQKENI. The CDR3 DNA follows: TGTGCCAGCACAGGGGGGAACACTGAAGCTTTCTTT. Its protein product is CASTGGNTEAFF.

The genes are TRBV7-8 and TRBJ2-2; the match to TRBD2 covers 9 bases. This CDR3 has 17 residues. The germline V gene encodes CDR1 SGHVS and CDR2 FQNEAQ. V gave up 0 bases and J gave up 4 bases; unmatched junction bases: 6. The CDR3 loop is CASSLAGGGVVTGELFF. The CDR3 region has the DNA TGTGCCAGCAGCTTAGCAGGCGGGGGGGTGGTCACCGGGGAGCTGTTTTTT.

The V gene is TRBV9, the J gene TRBJ2-7; a weak D match, TRBD2 (7 bases). The CDR3 is made up of 16 amino acids. The V gene's germline CDR1 is SGDLS and CDR2 YYNGEE. V lost 3 bases and J lost 2, with 18 bases in between. As DNA, the CDR3 is TGTGCCAGCAGCGGCGGACTCGCGGGGGCCACCTACGAGCAGTACTTC. As protein: CASSGGLAGATYEQYF.

The rearrangement links TRBV28 to TRBJ1-5; D is ambiguous. V was cut by 5 bases and J by 0 bases, with 14 bases left in between. Germline CDR1 and CDR2: MDHEN and SYDVKM. The length of the CDR3 is 16 residues. The CDR3 here is CASSPADGYSNQPQHF. CDR3 DNA: TGTGCCAGCAGTCCAGCGGACGGGTATAGCAATCAGCCCCAGCATTTT.

The genes are TRBV27 and TRBJ2-1; a possible D gene is TRBD2 (6 bases). The V gene's germline CDR1 is MNHEY and CDR2 SMNVEV (reference sequence). V gave up 5 bases and J gave up 1 base, with 9 bases separating them. This CDR3 is 14 amino acids long. CDR3 sequence reads: CASSVRGSYNEQFF. The CDR3 DNA sequence: TGTGCCAGCAGTGTCCGGGGGTCCTACAATGAGCAGTTCTTC.

The chain has TRBV30 and TRBJ1-2; possibly TRBD1 for D (5 bases). Trimming removed 4 bases at V and 3 bases at J, with 12 bases between. The CDR3 spans 13 residues. The V gene's germline CDR1 is GTSNPN and CDR2 SVGIG (reference sequence). The CDR3 DNA reads TGTGCCTGGACTGTGAGCAGGGACTATGGCTACACCTTC. Protein: CAWTVSRDYGYTF.

The chain is built from TRBV19 and TRBJ2-7; D is unresolved. With 3 bases removed from V and 7 bases from J, the gap between germline ends came to 10 bases. The CDR3 is made up of 12 amino acids. Germline V CDR1 and CDR2: LNHDA, SQIVND (reference sequence). The CDR3 DNA follows: TGTGCCAGTAGTATCTCCTACGGGGAGCAGTACTTC. This sequence encodes CASSISYGEQYF.

The genes are TRBV6-5 and TRBJ2-2, with 7 positions matching TRBD1. In germline, CDR1 is MNHEY, CDR2 SVGAGI. The CDR3 is made up of 14 amino acids. V lost 7 bases, J lost 2 bases, and 4 bases stayed unmatched. The CDR3 sequence: CASTGTENTGELFF. The DNA for the CDR3 is TGTGCCAGCACCGGGACAGAAAACACCGGGGAGCTGTTTTTT.

Only one count was recorded for this clone. The chain is built from TRBV4-3 and TRBJ1-4, with TRBD1 matching over 8 bases. The CDR3 consists of 18 residues. J lost 10 bases, V lost 0 bases, and 16 bases had no gene match. The germline V gene has CDR1 LGHNA and CDR2 YSLEER. The DNA of the CDR3 is TGCGCCAGCAGCCAAGATCATAAAGGGACAGGAGGCTTGGGAAAACTGTTTTTT. Encoded protein: CASSQDHKGTGGLGKLFF.

This chain joins TRBV9 and TRBJ1-1; 8 positions agree with TRBD1. The V gene end was trimmed by 4 bases and the J gene end by 4 bases; junction bases not matched to a gene: 9. CDR1 is SGDLS, CDR2 YYNGEE, per germline. CDR3 length equals 15 residues. CDR3 in DNA: TGTGCCAGCAGCACGGTGGGGGACAGGAGCACTGAAGCTTTCTTT. Translated: CASSTVGDRSTEAFF.

The chain has TRBV5-4 and TRBJ1-1, with TRBD1 identical over 7 bases. There are 15 residues in the CDR3. Germline V gives CDR1 SGHNT, CDR2 YYREEE (reference sequence). V was pared by 0 bases and J by 6 bases, with 8 bases of the junction left unmatched. The CDR3 protein is CASSLAKTGSPEAFF. CDR3 sequence (DNA): TGTGCCAGCAGCTTGGCAAAGACAGGGTCTCCTGAAGCTTTCTTT. Based on the CDR3 plus reference TRBV5-4 and TRBJ1-1, the full variable domain is ETGVTQSPTHLIKTRGQQVTLRCSSQSGHNTVSWYQQALGQGPQFIFQYYREEENGRGNFPPRFSGLQFPNYSSELNVNALELDDSALYLCASSLAKTGSPEAFFGQGTRLTVV.

The chain couples TRBV27 to TRBJ2-3, with a possible D match to TRBD2 (6 bases). This CDR3 has 12 residues. The V and J ends lost 5 bases and 3 bases respectively, with 6 bases between them. Germline V gives CDR1 MNHEY, CDR2 SMNVEV (reference sequence). CDR3 region: CASSGGTDTQYF. DNA of the CDR3: TGTGCCAGCAGTGGGGGGACAGATACGCAGTATTTT.

The chain has TRBV9 and TRBJ2-5; TRBD2 agrees at 10 bases. The CDR3 is 15 amino acids. The germline CDR1 and CDR2 sequences are SGDLS and YYNGEE. V shed 4 bases, J shed 7 bases, and the junction held 10 bases outside the gene matches. The CDR3 region is CASSLRGSGGGTQYF. CDR3 bases: TGTGCCAGCAGCCTCCGGGGAAGCGGGGGGGGGACCCAGTACTTC.

The CDR3 loop is CASRDYETQYF. DNA of the CDR3: TGTGCCAGTCGGGACTACGAGACCCAGTACTTC. J is TRBJ2-5 and V is TRBV19, with 7 bases matching TRBD2. Germline V CDR1 and CDR2: LNHDA, SQIVND (reference sequence). The CDR3 consists of 11 residues. Germline trimming cut 8 bases from V and 5 bases from J; bases unmatched to any gene: 2.

The chain joins TRBV30 to TRBJ1-5; D unclear. Between the trimmed V and J ends, which lost 2 bases and 7 bases, there was a span of 9 bases. This CDR3 has 12 residues. CDR1 GTSNPN and CDR2 SVGIG come from the germline V gene (reference sequence). CDR3 DNA: TGTGCCTGGAGTCGTGACGGGCAGCCCCAGCATTTT. Residues: CAWSRDGQPQHF.

The rearrangement links TRBV4-1 to TRBJ2-7, with a tentative D call TRBD2 (5 bases). CDR1 is MGHRA and CDR2 is YSYEKL in the germline V gene. Trimming took 2 bases from V and 2 from J, leaving 7 bases between them. This CDR3 contains 13 residues. The CDR3 DNA is TGCGCCAGCAGCCAACCGACTACCTACGAGCAGTACTTC. Translating gives CASSQPTTYEQYF.

The V gene is TRBV5-6, the J gene TRBJ1-6; 7 bases agree with TRBD1. V dropped 2 bases and J dropped 4; count of bases not matched to a gene: 9. CDR1 is SGHDT, CDR2 YYEEEE, per germline. CDR3 length: 17 residues. The chain's CDR3 is CASSFRGHRAYNSPLHF. For the CDR3, the DNA is TGTGCCAGCAGCTTTAGGGGGCACAGGGCGTATAATTCACCCCTCCACTTT.

This clone was recorded once. The chain uses TRBV28 and TRBJ1-4, with unresolved D. The CDR3 is 16 residues long. V was clipped by 6 bases and J by 5 bases, with 19 bases between them. CDR1 is MDHEN and CDR2 is SYDVKM in the germline V gene. The CDR3 nucleotides read TGTGCCAGCAGCCCAGGATACACAGCCCGGAATGAAAAACTGTTTTTT. Its translation is CASSPGYTARNEKLFF. The variable domain in full, completed from reference TRBV28 and TRBJ1-4, reads DVKVTQSSRYLVKRTGEKVFLECVQDMDHENMFWYRQDPGLGLRLIYFSYDVKMKEKGDIPEGYSVSREKKERFSLILESASTNQTSMYLCASSPGYTARNEKLFFGSGTQLSVL.